This TCR beta chain was profiled in a study of cytomegalovirus exposure and HLA in healthy donors. Findings and limits, study-wide: The likely explanation for a cluster of highly shared sequence variants was sequencing artifact.

Donors in the study were healthy people who gave bone marrow. This clone occurred once. Its antigen remains unidentified. Germline V lookup: CDR1 MGHRA, CDR2 YSYEKL. This CDR3 is built from 15 residues. Trimming shortened V by 1 base and J by 2 bases, and 12 bases separated the two germline ends. The PCR contained 60 Vbeta and 13 Jbeta primers. The table came from immunoSEQ multiplex PCR; TCRdb's copy has only in-frame clones and leaves some out. The table records around 140,000 clones, approximately 80% of them present only once. The sample comprised PBMCs. The chain is built from TRBV4-1 and TRBJ2-7; possibly TRBD1 for D (6 bases). The TCR originated in a woman in her sixties in good health and CMV-seronegative. The CDR3 protein is CASSQVRDIPYEQYF. In DNA form, the CDR3 reads TGCGCCAGCAGCCAAGTACGGGACATACCCTACGAGCAGTACTTC.